Below are 18 T cell receptor beta chains sequenced from a single sample in a study of T cell responses to AZD1222 COVID-19 vaccine. Profiled with immunoSEQ multiplex PCR; TCRdb holds only in-frame clones, not every one. The profile covers fewer than 120,000 clones, with about four fifths appearing a single time and around 4.6% taken by the ten largest. The sample was peripheral blood, taken on day 0 of AZD1222 vaccination. Source of these receptors: an adult in good health.

The CDR3 DNA sequence: TGTGCCAGCAGCTCGACAGGGGCGGCTAATGAAAAACTGTTTTTT. This encodes CASSSTGAANEKLFF. The chain links TRBV11-2 to TRBJ1-4; 8 bases are shared with TRBD1. The germline gives CDR1 SGHAT, CDR2 FQNNGV. This CDR3 is 15 amino acids long. The V gene end was trimmed by 4 bases and the J gene end by 3 bases; junction bases not matched to a gene: 4. The whole variable domain, filled in from reference TRBV11-2 and TRBJ1-4, reads EAGVAQSPRYKIIEKRQSVAFWCNPISGHATLYWYQQILGQGPKLLIQFQNNGVVDDSQLPKDRFSAERLKGVDSTLKIQPAKLEDSAVYLCASSSTGAANEKLFFGSGTQLSVL.

This chain connects TRBV9 to TRBJ2-7; 10 bases are shared with TRBD1. The CDR3 contains 14 residues. V shed 4 bases, J shed 6 bases, and the junction held 7 bases outside the gene matches. Germline V gives CDR1 SGDLS, CDR2 YYNGEE. CDR3 protein: CASSTGTGVREQYF. The CDR3 DNA sequence: TGTGCCAGCAGCACCGGGACAGGGGTTCGCGAGCAGTACTTC.

This chain links TRBV7-2 with TRBJ2-3, with TRBD2 as a possible D gene (5 bases). There are 15 residues in the CDR3. CDR1 and CDR2 from the germline V gene are SGHTA and FQGNSA. V lost 1 base and J lost 2, with 10 bases in between. This chain's CDR3 is CASSLGTVFTDTQYF. The CDR3 DNA follows: TGTGCCAGCAGCTTAGGGACTGTCTTCACAGATACGCAGTATTTT.

The CDR3 coding sequence is TGTGCCAGCAGTCGGAATGGGGGCACAGATACGCAGTATTTT. Protein: CASSRNGGTDTQYF. V usage is TRBV6-4 and J usage is TRBJ2-3, with D unresolved. V lost 5 bases, J lost 1 base, and 10 bases lay in between. Germline-derived CDR1 and CDR2 are MRHNA and SNTAGT. This CDR3 has 14 residues.

This rearrangement joins TRBV6-6 to TRBJ2-1; 7 nucleotides line up with TRBD1. V was clipped by 8 bases and J by 5 bases; unmatched bases: 9. CDR3 length equals 14 residues. Germline lookup yields CDR1 MNHNY and CDR2 SVGAGI (reference sequence). Here the CDR3 reads CASLAGTANNEQFF. For the CDR3, the DNA is TGTGCCAGCCTAGCCGGGACAGCTAACAATGAGCAGTTCTTC.

Only one count was recorded for this clone. The chain employs TRBV2 and TRBJ1-3; no firm D call. V was pared by 2 bases and J by 5 bases, with 4 bases between. The CDR3 extends over 12 amino acids. Germline CDR1 SNHLY, CDR2 FYNNEI. The CDR3, as DNA: TGTGCCAGCAGTGAAAATAGAAACACCATATATTTT. This gives the protein CASSENRNTIYF. Combining the CDR3 with reference TRBV2 and TRBJ1-3 gives the whole variable domain EPEVTQTPSHQVTQMGQEVILRCVPISNHLYFYWYRQILGQKVEFLVSFYNNEISEKSEIFDDQFSVERPDGSNFTLKIRSTKLEDSAMYFCASSENRNTIYFGEGSWLTVV.

V gene TRBV5-5 combines with J gene TRBJ1-5; a possible D gene is TRBD1 (5 bases). The germline gives CDR1 SGHKS, CDR2 YYEKEE (reference sequence). Trimming shortened V by 4 bases and J by 0 bases, and 11 bases separated the two germline ends. CDR3 length: 15 residues. CDR3 loop: CASSRRGDSNQPQHF. As DNA, the CDR3 is TGTGCCAGCAGCCGGCGGGGGGATAGCAATCAGCCCCAGCATTTT.

The CDR3 DNA is TGTGCCAGCAGCTCCCGTTTTGGGGGCACAGATACGCAGTATTTT. Translated: CASSSRFGGTDTQYF. The chain employs TRBV7-2 and TRBJ2-3; unclear D gene. The germline V and J ends were trimmed by 4 bases and 1 base, with 12 bases remaining between them. CDR3 size: 15 residues. Germline CDR1 SGHTA, CDR2 FQGNSA.

The chain joins TRBV7-3 to TRBJ2-2; 8 bases fit TRBD1. The V and J ends lost 5 bases and 2 bases, in that order; junction bases with no gene match: 7. Germline CDR1 is SGHTA and CDR2 is FQGTGA. The CDR3 is 16 amino acids. The CDR3 DNA sequence: TGTGCCAGCAGCCGAACAGGGGGTCCCAACACCGGGGAGCTGTTTTTT. This gives the protein CASSRTGGPNTGELFF.

The chain has TRBV2 and TRBJ2-3; D remains unclear. CDR3 length: 15 amino acids. Trimming shortened V by 1 base and J by 4 bases, and 12 bases separated the two germline ends. Germline-derived CDR1 and CDR2 are SNHLY and FYNNEI. CDR3 protein: CASSEEVIAPDTQYF. The CDR3 region has the DNA TGTGCCAGCAGTGAAGAGGTGATAGCCCCAGATACGCAGTATTTT.

The J gene is TRBJ1-2, the V gene TRBV4-1; maybe TRBD1 (5 bases). The CDR3 consists of 15 residues. Trimming took 0 bases from V and 3 from J, leaving 11 bases between them. Germline values: CDR1 MGHRA, CDR2 YSYEKL. DNA of the CDR3: TGCGCCAGCAGCCAAGACCCGCAGGGCCACTATGGCTACACCTTC. As protein: CASSQDPQGHYGYTF.

This chain joins TRBV7-2 and TRBJ1-6; 8 bases line up with TRBD1. Per germline, CDR1 SGHTA and CDR2 FQGNSA. V shed 6 bases, J shed 9 bases, and the junction held 10 bases outside the gene matches. The CDR3 is made up of 15 amino acids. DNA of the CDR3: TGTGCCAGCAGAAAAAACGGACAGGGAGGTTCACCCCTCCACTTT. Its translation is CASRKNGQGGSPLHF.

This clone was recorded once. The chain combines TRBV9 with TRBJ1-3; 8 nucleotides line up with TRBD1. J gave up 0 bases and V 3 bases, and 5 bases lay outside the gene matches. CDR3 length equals 16 residues. The germline CDR1 and CDR2 sequences are SGDLS and YYNGEE. CDR3 bases: TGTGCCAGCAGCGCAGGACAGGGCAGCTCTGGAAACACCATATATTTT. It yields the protein CASSAGQGSSGNTIYF.

In DNA, the CDR3 is TGTGCCAGCAGCCTAGGGGGAAGGAGCACAGATACGCAGTATTTT. Its translation: CASSLGGRSTDTQYF. The V gene is TRBV5-6, the J gene TRBJ2-3; D is possibly TRBD1 (6 bases). CDR1 is SGHDT and CDR2 is YYEEEE in the germline V gene. There are 15 residues in the CDR3. Trimming pared 4 bases from V and 0 bases from J, leaving 12 bases between. Together with reference TRBV5-6 and TRBJ2-3, the CDR3 gives the full variable domain: DAGVTQSPTHLIKTRGQQVTLRCSPKSGHDTVSWYQQALGQGPQFIFQYYEEEERQRGNFPDRFSGHQFPNYSSELNVNALLLGDSALYLCASSLGGRSTDTQYFGPGTRLTVL.

J is TRBJ2-1 and V is TRBV7-2, with TRBD2 matching 7 bases. The CDR3 extends over 15 amino acids. Trimming took 5 bases from V and 6 from J; bases not matched to a gene: 10. Per the germline V gene, CDR1 is SGHTA and CDR2 is FQGNSA. The CDR3 reads CASSPRERLFNEQFF. For the CDR3, the DNA is TGTGCCAGCAGCCCGCGGGAGCGACTCTTCAATGAGCAGTTCTTC.

This clone was seen a handful of times. This chain uses TRBV3-1 (or the pseudogene TRBV3-2) with TRBJ1-4; a weak D match, TRBD1 (6 bases). The CDR3 covers 14 residues. Germline V lookup: CDR1 LGHDT, CDR2 YNNKEL (reference sequence). Deletions cut 4 bases from V and 5 bases from J, with 11 bases between. The CDR3 loop reads CASSRGQLNEKLFF. CDR3 sequence (DNA): TGTGCCAGCAGCCGTGGACAGCTAAATGAAAAACTGTTTTTT.

Only a few counts were recorded for this clone. The chain uses TRBV3-1 (or the pseudogene TRBV3-2) and TRBJ1-2, with D perhaps matching TRBD1 (5 bases). CDR3 size: 16 residues. V was pared by 2 bases and J by 8 bases, with 21 bases between. Germline V gene sequence: CDR1 LGHDT, CDR2 YNNKEL (reference sequence). As DNA, the CDR3 is TGTGCCAGCAGCCAAAGTGGCGGGCAAAGTAAGGGGGGCTACACCTTC. Translated, it gives CASSQSGGQSKGGYTF.

V gene TRBV11-2 combines with J gene TRBJ1-3; D call uncertain. The CDR3 has 13 amino acids. Germline V gives CDR1 SGHAT, CDR2 FQNNGV. V lost 4 bases, J lost 1 base, and 5 bases lay in between. Here the CDR3 reads CASSSGSGNTIYF. In nucleotides, the CDR3 is TGTGCCAGCAGCTCTGGATCTGGAAACACCATATATTTT.